This T cell receptor beta chain originates from a study of CD8 T cells in Susac syndrome. Points from the study as a whole: Expansion of clones was not seen in the CD4+ T cell repertoires of Susac syndrome.

CD8+ and CD4+ T cells from blood underwent TCR beta sequencing. Through negative isolation, CD4+ and CD8+ T cells were obtained, while TEMRA cells were enriched using FACS. The CDR3 consists of 15 residues. V gave up 0 bases and J gave up 7 bases, with 13 bases separating them. Germline loops: CDR1 LNHNV, CDR2 YYDKDF (reference sequence). As to this clonotype: Its antigen is unknown.

The RNA input was about 0.5 to 1 ug, and it was reverse transcribed with random hexamers. MiXCR was run by TCRdb on the immunoSEQ multiplex PCR reads, yielding one entry per CDR3 protein. Altogether about 170,000 distinct CDR3 sequences are present, about 96% being singletons, with the ten largest covering around 0.13%. The clonotype was recovered from a human donor with Susac syndrome. This chain uses TRBV15 with TRBJ2-4; TRBD1 might be the D (5 bases). Sequencing input: CD4+ T cells from PBMCs. The DNA of the CDR3 is TGTGCCACCAGCAGAGATAGGGGCTCGGGCAACATTCAGTACTTC. This sequence encodes CATSRDRGSGNIQYF.